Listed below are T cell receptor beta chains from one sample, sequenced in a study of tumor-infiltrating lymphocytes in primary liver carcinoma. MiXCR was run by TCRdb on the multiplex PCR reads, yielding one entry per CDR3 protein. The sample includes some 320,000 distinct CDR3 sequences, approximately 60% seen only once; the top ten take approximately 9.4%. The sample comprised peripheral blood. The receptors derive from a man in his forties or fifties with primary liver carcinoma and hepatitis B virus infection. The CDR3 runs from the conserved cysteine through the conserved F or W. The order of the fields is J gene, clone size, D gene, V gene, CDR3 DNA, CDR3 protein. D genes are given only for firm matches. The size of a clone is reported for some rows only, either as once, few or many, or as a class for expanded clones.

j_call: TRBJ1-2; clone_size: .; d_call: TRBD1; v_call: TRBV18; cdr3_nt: TGTGCCAGCTCACCATCCGGGGACAGGGACTATGGCTACACCTTC; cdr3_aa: CASSPSGDRDYGYTF
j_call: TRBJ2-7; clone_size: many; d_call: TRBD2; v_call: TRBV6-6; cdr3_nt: TGTGCCAGCAAAAGGGAGCGGGAGTGGGGCGAGCAGTACTTC; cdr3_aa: CASKREREWGEQYF
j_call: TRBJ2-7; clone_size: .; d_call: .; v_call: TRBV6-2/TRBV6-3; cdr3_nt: TGTGCCAGCAATTACGACAAGTCTGCCTACGAGCAGTACTTC; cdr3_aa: CASNYDKSAYEQYF
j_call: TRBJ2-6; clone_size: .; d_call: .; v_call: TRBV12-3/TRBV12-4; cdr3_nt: TGTGCCAGCAGCCTGAAATCTGGGACCAACGTCCTGACTTTC; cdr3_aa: CASSLKSGTNVLTF
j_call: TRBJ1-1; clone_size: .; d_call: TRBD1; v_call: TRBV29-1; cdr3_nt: TGCAACGTTGGGGTCCAGGGGGGTACTGAAGCTTTCTTT; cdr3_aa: CNVGVQGGTEAFF
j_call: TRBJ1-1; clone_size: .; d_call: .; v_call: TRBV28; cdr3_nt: TGTGCCAGCGGTGCGATTGCCGTCAGGAAAGCGAACACTGAAGCTTTCTTT; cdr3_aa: CASGAIAVRKANTEAFF
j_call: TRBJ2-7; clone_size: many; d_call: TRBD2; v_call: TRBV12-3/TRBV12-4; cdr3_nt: TGTGCCAGCAGTTTGTACACCCCGGGAGGGTACGAGCAGTACTTC; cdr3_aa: CASSLYTPGGYEQYF
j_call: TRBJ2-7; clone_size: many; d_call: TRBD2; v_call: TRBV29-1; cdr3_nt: TGCAGCGTTGAATCAGGAGCGGGGGGGTACGAGCAGTACTTC; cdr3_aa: CSVESGAGGYEQYF
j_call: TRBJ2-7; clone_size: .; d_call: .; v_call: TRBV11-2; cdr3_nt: TGTGCCAGCAGCTCCCCAGAGGTGCTTTCCTACGAGGAGTACTTC; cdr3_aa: CASSSPEVLSYEEYF
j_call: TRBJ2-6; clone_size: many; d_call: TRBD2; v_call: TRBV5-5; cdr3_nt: TGTGCCAGCAGCTTGGCGGGACTAGGGGCCAACGTCCTGACTTTC; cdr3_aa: CASSLAGLGANVLTF
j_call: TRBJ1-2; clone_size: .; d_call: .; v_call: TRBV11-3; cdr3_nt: TGTGCCAGCAGCAAACGGCAGGGTCAGGGCTACACCTTC; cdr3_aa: CASSKRQGQGYTF
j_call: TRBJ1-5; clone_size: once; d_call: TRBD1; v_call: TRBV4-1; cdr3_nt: TGCGCCAGCAGCCAAGAACAGGGACAGGGGGCTTATCAGCCCCAGCATTTT; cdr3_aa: CASSQEQGQGAYQPQHF
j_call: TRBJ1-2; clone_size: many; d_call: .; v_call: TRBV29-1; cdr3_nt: TGCAGCGTTGGAGGGACATCCTATGGCTACACCTTC; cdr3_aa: CSVGGTSYGYTF
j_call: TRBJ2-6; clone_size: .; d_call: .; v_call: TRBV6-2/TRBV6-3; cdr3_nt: TGTGCCAGCTTAGGGGGGGCCAACGTCCTGACTTTC; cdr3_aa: CASLGGANVLTF
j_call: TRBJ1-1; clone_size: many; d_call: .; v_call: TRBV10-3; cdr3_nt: TGTGCCATCAAAAGTAGAGGACAGATTAACACTGAAGCTTTCTTT; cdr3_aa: CAIKSRGQINTEAFF
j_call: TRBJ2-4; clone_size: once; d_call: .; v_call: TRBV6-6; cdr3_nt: TGTGCCAGCAGTTCCCGGGACGGCAAAAACATTCACTACTTC; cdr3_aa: CASSSRDGKNIHYF
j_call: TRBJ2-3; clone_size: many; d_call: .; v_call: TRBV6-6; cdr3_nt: TGTGCCAGCAGTACTCACCCGGGAGATACGCAGTATTTT; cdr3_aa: CASSTHPGDTQYF
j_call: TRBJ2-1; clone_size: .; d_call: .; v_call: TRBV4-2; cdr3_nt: TGTGCCAGCAGCCAAGAAGACCTTTACAATGAGCAGTTCTTC; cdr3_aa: CASSQEDLYNEQFF
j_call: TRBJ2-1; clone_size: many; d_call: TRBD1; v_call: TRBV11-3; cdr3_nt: TGTGCCAGCAGCTTAAGAGCAACACAGGGGAATGAGCAGTTCTTC; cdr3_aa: CASSLRATQGNEQFF
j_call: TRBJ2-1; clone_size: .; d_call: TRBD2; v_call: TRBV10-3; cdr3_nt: TGTTCCATCAGGGAGCGGGAGTCGTACAATGAGCAGTTCTTC; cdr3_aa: CSIRERESYNEQFF
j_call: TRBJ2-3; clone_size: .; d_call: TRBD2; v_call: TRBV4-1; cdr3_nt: TGCGCCAGCAGCCAAGATAAGGCGGGAGGATCAGATACGCAGTATTTT; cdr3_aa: CASSQDKAGGSDTQYF
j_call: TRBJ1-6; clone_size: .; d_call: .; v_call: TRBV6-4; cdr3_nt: TGTGCCAGCAGTCCGACCCTACAATCACCCCTCCACTTT; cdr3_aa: CASSPTLQSPLHF
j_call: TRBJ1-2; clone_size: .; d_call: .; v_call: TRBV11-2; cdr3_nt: TGTATCAGCAGCCAAACCGACGGGGCGTACTATGGCTACACCTTC; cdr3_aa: CISSQTDGAYYGYTF
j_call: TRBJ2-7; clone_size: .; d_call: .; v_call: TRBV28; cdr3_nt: TGTGCCAGCAGTTTTCGGGGGAGAGTTACCGCGCAGTACTTC; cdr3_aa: CASSFRGRVTAQYF
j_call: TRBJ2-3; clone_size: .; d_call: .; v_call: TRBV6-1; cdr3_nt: TGTGCCAGCAAAGATGCGGGGCGACTATCGGGTGGGGCAGATACGCAGTATTTT; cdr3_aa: CASKDAGRLSGGADTQYF